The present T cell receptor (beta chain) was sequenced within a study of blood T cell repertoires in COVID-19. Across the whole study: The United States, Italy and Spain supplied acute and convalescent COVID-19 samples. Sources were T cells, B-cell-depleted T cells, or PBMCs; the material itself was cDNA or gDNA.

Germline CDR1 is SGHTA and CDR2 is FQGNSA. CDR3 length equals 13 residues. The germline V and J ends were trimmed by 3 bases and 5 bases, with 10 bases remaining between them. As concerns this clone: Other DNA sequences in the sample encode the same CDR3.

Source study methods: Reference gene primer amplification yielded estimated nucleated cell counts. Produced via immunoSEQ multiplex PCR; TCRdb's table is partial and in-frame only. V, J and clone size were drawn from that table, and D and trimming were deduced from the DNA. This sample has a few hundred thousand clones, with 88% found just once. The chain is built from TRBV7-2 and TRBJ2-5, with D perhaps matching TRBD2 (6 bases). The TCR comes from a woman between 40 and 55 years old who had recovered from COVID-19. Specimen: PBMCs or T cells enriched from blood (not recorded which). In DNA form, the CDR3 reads TGTGCCAGCAGCTTTCTCGGGAGTGAGACCCAGTACTTC. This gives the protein CASSFLGSETQYF.